The 4 T cell receptor beta chains reported below all come from one sample, sequenced in a study of regulatory T cells in long-lasting Graves disease. The time point denotes: persistent/refractory GD, antithyroid drugs over 5 years with positive TRAb. The TCR library was made from RNA extracted from PBMCs. Through Arm-PCR of CDR3 regions and iRepertoire HTBI primers, TCR beta libraries were built. TCRdb reanalysed the multiplex PCR reads using MiXCR and keeps one entry per CDR3 protein. The sample lists some 440,000 distinct CDR3 sequences, 20% seen once, with 7% to 10% in the top ten. The sample was peripheral blood mononuclear cells (PBMCs), taken when the disease was refractory, from a patient treated with antithyroid drugs. All receptors come from a female donor with Graves disease.

On this clonotype: Since a much larger clone is just one base distant, this may be a read error. The CDR3 ends on some other residue instead of the conserved phenylalanine or tryptophan, so this is likely a read error. V usage is TRBV7-8 and J usage is TRBJ2-7; no reliable D call. The CDR3 runs 15 residues. V was cut by 5 bases and J by 2 bases, with 16 bases left in between. The germline V gene encodes CDR1 SGHVS and CDR2 FQNEAQ. The CDR3 DNA sequence: TGTGCCAGCAGCACCCGTCTGACGGCTCCCTACGAGCAGTACTCC. It codes for CASSTRLTAPYEQYS.

V gene TRBV30 combines with J gene TRBJ1-2; 7 bases line up with TRBD1. Germline V lookup: CDR1 GTSNPN, CDR2 SVGIG (reference sequence). The CDR3 consists of 18 residues. V dropped 2 bases and J dropped 4; count of bases not matched to a gene: 19. CDR3 bases: TGTGCCTGGAGTATTGAGGCCCTCAGAACAGGGGACGGCTATGGCTACACCTTC. Translated: CAWSIEALRTGDGYGYTF.

As to this clonotype: A much larger clone lies a single base off, so this may be a read error. The chain has TRBV7-2 and TRBJ2-7; D is unresolved. Germline V lookup: CDR1 SGHTA, CDR2 FQGNSA. This CDR3 is 14 amino acids long. V was cut by 8 bases and J by 8 bases, with 22 bases left in between. The CDR3 loop is CASQLPSEDYKQYF. The CDR3 region has the DNA TGTGCCAGCCAACTTCCGTCGGAAGATTACAAGCAGTACTTC.

Regarding this clonotype: The junction departs from germline at one end; a sequencing error may be responsible. V is TRBV6-1 and J is TRBJ2-7; D not resolved. The CDR3 covers 15 residues. CDR1 is MNHNS, CDR2 SASEGT, per germline. The CDR3 DNA is TGTGCCAGCAGTGAAGTTCCCAGGAGCTCCTACGGGCAGTACTTC. Translation: CASSEVPRSSYGQYF.